These 23 T cell receptor beta chains originate from one sample sequenced in a study of identical twins. MiXCR was run by TCRdb on the 5' RACE reads, yielding one entry per CDR3 protein. The data hold a few hundred thousand distinct CDR3 sequences, with 9% to 10% observed a single time. The data also belong to a second study, concerning yellow fever vaccine responses in identical twins.

Sequenced input: PBMCs. Source of these receptors: a woman younger than 35 in good health.

The chain couples TRBV2 to TRBJ2-5; D not certain. The CDR3 spans 13 residues. V was trimmed by 6 bases and J by 5 bases, leaving 13 bases between them. Germline V gene lookup returns CDR1 SNHLY and CDR2 FYNNEI. This CDR3 reads CASSLVPRETQYF. Written as DNA, the CDR3 is TGTGCCAGCAGCCTCGTGCCTCGGGAGACCCAGTACTTC.

A few counts support this clonotype. V is TRBV9 and J is TRBJ2-5; no reliable D call. The V end lost 4 bases, the J end lost 5 bases, and 15 bases lay between the germline ends. The V gene's germline CDR1 is SGDLS and CDR2 YYNGEE. The CDR3 spans 14 residues. CDR3 residues: CASSNLYMGETQYF. The DNA of the CDR3 is TGTGCCAGCAGCAACCTATACATGGGTGAGACCCAGTACTTC.

This clonotype occurred many times. The genes are TRBV28 and TRBJ1-2; 7 bases align to TRBD1. The CDR3 loop spans 14 amino acids. V gave up 8 bases and J gave up 2 bases; unmatched junction bases: 8. Germline V CDR1 and CDR2: MDHEN, SYDVKM. The CDR3 loop is CASWAGTVNYGYTF. The CDR3 DNA sequence: TGTGCCAGCTGGGCCGGGACAGTCAACTATGGCTACACCTTC.

V and J are TRBV28 and TRBJ1-5; 9 nucleotides agree with TRBD1. The J segment lost 0 bases and the V segment lost 3 bases, leaving 6 bases of the junction unmatched. Germline CDR1 MDHEN, CDR2 SYDVKM. The CDR3 runs 17 residues. Here the CDR3 reads CASSFGDRVYSNQPQHF. The CDR3 DNA is TGTGCCAGCAGTTTTGGGGACAGGGTTTATAGCAATCAGCCCCAGCATTTT.

V usage is TRBV9 and J usage is TRBJ1-1; 10 nucleotides match TRBD1. V lost 3 bases and J lost 6; bases outside the gene matches: 5. The CDR3 length is 14 residues. The germline V gene encodes CDR1 SGDLS and CDR2 YYNGEE. This chain's CDR3 is CASSEGTGDPEAFF. In DNA form, the CDR3 reads TGTGCCAGCAGCGAGGGGACAGGGGACCCTGAAGCTTTCTTT.

This clonotype was seen many times. The chain combines TRBV12-3 or TRBV12-4 with TRBJ2-1, with D maybe TRBD1 (5 bases). V lost 6 bases, J lost 6 bases, and 12 bases lay in between. This CDR3 has 13 residues. CDR3: CASSPFRGNEQFF. Written as DNA, the CDR3 is TGTGCCAGCAGCCCCTTTAGGGGCAATGAGCAGTTCTTC.

CDR3: CSARMAGNSYEQYF. CDR3 nucleotide sequence: TGCAGTGCTAGAATGGCAGGGAACTCCTACGAGCAGTACTTC. This chain links TRBV20-1 with TRBJ2-7; D is possibly TRBD1 (5 bases). The CDR3 covers 14 residues. The germline V gene encodes CDR1 DFQATT and CDR2 SNEGSKA (reference sequence). Trimming removed 2 bases at V and 0 bases at J, with 11 bases between.

The chain is built from TRBV30 and TRBJ2-2, with 7 bases identical to TRBD2. This CDR3 comprises 16 residues. In germline, CDR1 is GTSNPN, CDR2 SVGIG (reference sequence). V lost 4 bases, J lost 1 base, and 9 bases stayed unmatched. The CDR3 sequence: CAWTGRGRLNTGELFF. The CDR3 region has the DNA TGTGCCTGGACGGGGCGGGGGAGACTGAACACCGGGGAGCTGTTTTTT.

This clonotype was seen a single time. The V gene is TRBV7-9, the J gene TRBJ2-6, with a tentative D call TRBD2 (6 bases). Germline V CDR1 and CDR2: SEHNR, FQNEAQ (reference sequence). There are 17 residues in the CDR3. V lost 5 bases and J 0 bases, leaving 14 bases between the germline ends. The CDR3 protein is CASSLAGRISGANVLTF. DNA of the CDR3: TGTGCCAGCAGCCTGGCGGGACGGATCTCTGGGGCCAACGTCCTGACTTTC.

This clonotype has only a few counts. The chain joins TRBV20-1 to TRBJ2-3, with 10 bases fitting TRBD2. The CDR3 loop spans 14 amino acids. Trimming took 5 bases from V and 3 from J; bases not matched to a gene: 5. The germline gives CDR1 DFQATT, CDR2 SNEGSKA (reference sequence). CDR3 in amino acids: CSALKRGGTDTQYF. In DNA form, the CDR3 reads TGCAGTGCTCTGAAGCGGGGGGGGACAGATACGCAGTATTTT.

The V gene is TRBV4-3, the J gene TRBJ2-7; 11 bases are a match to TRBD1. The ends lost 1 base at V and 4 bases at J; junction bases unmatched: 6. The CDR3 spans 16 residues. Germline-derived CDR1 and CDR2 are LGHNA and YSLEER. As DNA, the CDR3 is TGCGCCAGCAGCCAAGCTAGCGGGACAGGGGGATACGAGCAGTACTTC. Translating it yields CASSQASGTGGYEQYF.

This clonotype was counted between two and nine times. This chain uses TRBV5-1 with TRBJ2-3; D possibly matches TRBD1 or TRBD2 (6 bases each). The V end was cut by 7 bases, the J end by 2 bases, with 17 bases between. This CDR3 comprises 15 residues. In germline, CDR1 is SGHRS, CDR2 YFSETQ. The CDR3 protein is CASGNSGASTDTQYF. As DNA, the CDR3 is TGCGCCAGCGGCAATTCGGGGGCTTCCACAGATACGCAGTATTTT. The variable domain in full, completed from reference TRBV5-1 and TRBJ2-3, reads KAGVTQTPRYLIKTRGQQVTLSCSPISGHRSVSWYQQTPGQGLQFLFEYFSETQRNKGNFPGRFSGRQFSNSRSEMNVSTLELGDSALYLCASGNSGASTDTQYFGPGTRLTVL.

In its sample, this clonotype was seen a few times. V and J are TRBV3-1 and TRBJ1-1, with D perhaps TRBD1 (5 bases). The V end lost 1 base, the J end lost 5 bases, and 20 bases lay between the germline ends. This CDR3 spans 17 amino acids. CDR1 is LGHDT and CDR2 is YNNKEL in the germline V gene (reference sequence). The CDR3 region has the DNA TGTGCCAGCAGCCAAGTTTTGTCCGGGGCTGACGGAACTGAAGCTTTCTTT. Translated: CASSQVLSGADGTEAFF.

This clonotype was recorded a few times. This chain connects TRBV5-1 to TRBJ2-1, with D possibly matching TRBD2 (5 bases). V shed 0 bases and J shed 6 bases, with 10 bases lying between them. The CDR3 is made up of 14 amino acids. The germline V gene encodes CDR1 SGHRS and CDR2 YFSETQ. CDR3 region: CASSLAPSPNEQFF. The CDR3 coding sequence is TGCGCCAGCAGCTTGGCCCCTAGCCCCAATGAGCAGTTCTTC.

This clonotype was seen a few times. The rearrangement uses TRBV20-1 and TRBJ2-3, with D possibly TRBD2 on 5 matching bases. The germline V gene has CDR1 DFQATT and CDR2 SNEGSKA (reference sequence). CDR3 length: 17 residues. The germline V and J ends were trimmed by 5 bases and 1 base, with 22 bases remaining between them. DNA of the CDR3: TGCAGTGCTTTGTTCCCCGAAGCGGACCTCCGCACAGATACGCAGTATTTT. Translated, it gives CSALFPEADLRTDTQYF.

This clonotype was seen ten or more times. The chain couples TRBV6-1 to TRBJ1-3; D not resolved. V was shortened by 6 bases and J by 7 bases, with 28 bases between the two germline ends. The CDR3 sequence is 18 residues long. Germline CDR1 and CDR2: MNHNS and SASEGT. The DNA for the CDR3 is TGTGCCAGCAGCCCTCGGGAACCGGTCTCCAATCGGGTGAACACCATATATTTT. This gives the protein CASSPREPVSNRVNTIYF.

This clonotype was picked up a small number of times. V usage is TRBV15 and J usage is TRBJ2-3, with TRBD2 as a possible D gene (7 bases). The ends were cut back, 1 base at V and 2 bases at J, with 13 bases in the middle. The CDR3 extends over 16 amino acids. CDR1 is LNHNV, CDR2 YYDKDF, per germline (reference sequence). The CDR3 nucleotides are TGTGCCACCAGCAGAGGTGGGGGGGGCCACACAGATACGCAGTATTTT. This translates into CATSRGGGGHTDTQYF. Looking up the rest from reference TRBV15 and TRBJ2-3 gives the full variable domain: DAMVIQNPRYQVTQFGKPVTLSCSQTLNHNVMYWYQQKSSQAPKLLFHYYDKDFNNEADTPDNFQSRRPNTSFCFLDIRSPGLGDTAMYLCATSRGGGGHTDTQYFGPGTRLTVL.

This clonotype was observed a handful of times. This rearrangement joins TRBV4-1 to TRBJ2-3; D call uncertain. The CDR3 has 14 amino acids. Germline values: CDR1 MGHRA, CDR2 YSYEKL. V was pared by 4 bases and J by 4 bases, with 12 bases between. The CDR3 protein is CASSRESPADTQYF. In DNA form, the CDR3 reads TGCGCCAGCAGCCGAGAATCACCGGCAGATACGCAGTATTTT.

The chain has TRBV4-3 and TRBJ2-2; D may be TRBD2 (5 bases). There are 17 residues in the CDR3. Germline CDR1 is LGHNA and CDR2 is YSLEER. V shed 0 bases and J shed 3 bases, with 14 bases lying between them. The CDR3 loop reads CASSQDRLGGDTGELFF. The DNA of the CDR3 is TGCGCCAGCAGCCAAGATCGGCTAGGAGGCGACACCGGGGAGCTGTTTTTT.

This clonotype came up a few times. CDR3 coding DNA: TGTGCCAGCAGCAGACAGGGAGATCAGCCCCAGCATTTT. Translation gives CASSRQGDQPQHF. V is TRBV12-3 or TRBV12-4 and J is TRBJ1-5, with TRBD1 identical over 7 bases. With V trimmed by 6 bases and J by 5 bases, 4 bases remained unmatched. The CDR3 runs 13 residues.

This clonotype was picked up a small number of times. The gene calls are TRBV9 and TRBJ2-1; no firm D call. The CDR3 spans 13 residues. The ends were cut back, 0 bases at V and 8 bases at J, with 9 bases in the middle. The germline gives CDR1 SGDLS, CDR2 YYNGEE. The chain's CDR3 is CASSVAFLHEQFF. The DNA of the CDR3 is TGTGCCAGCAGCGTAGCTTTCCTCCATGAGCAGTTCTTC.

V is TRBV28 and J is TRBJ2-3; D ambiguous. CDR3 length: 12 amino acids. V gave up 2 bases and J gave up 4 bases, with 4 bases separating them. Germline lookup yields CDR1 MDHEN and CDR2 SYDVKM. In DNA form, the CDR3 reads TGTGCCAGCAGTTTACAGGCAGATACGCAGTATTTT. Amino acid sequence: CASSLQADTQYF.

This clonotype was observed many times. This chain joins TRBV5-1 and TRBJ1-1; tentatively, D is TRBD1 (5 bases). This CDR3 has 15 residues. Between the trimmed V and J ends, which lost 4 bases and 1 base, there was a span of 14 bases. Germline V gene lookup returns CDR1 SGHRS and CDR2 YFSETQ. CDR3 sequence reads: CASSGRGRTNTEAFF. As DNA, the CDR3 is TGCGCCAGCAGCGGGAGGGGCAGGACGAACACTGAAGCTTTCTTT.